Included here is one T cell receptor (beta chain) sequence, with context. Seattle patients were enrolled during active infection and followed longitudinally. Sequencing used immunoSEQ multiplex PCR; TCRdb keeps in-frame clones, though not all of them. The sample holds around 470,000 clones, approximately 89% seen once. The data originate from a study of blood T cell repertoires in COVID-19. Study-wide background: COVID-19 samples from acute and convalescent phases originated in the United States, Italy and Spain. Sample material is recorded as cDNA or gDNA derived from T cells, B-cell-depleted T cells, or PBMCs.

The source material was peripheral blood. This TCR derives from a man in his late teens or twenties with COVID-19, enrolled during active disease.

This chain's CDR3 is CASSWSPGQGGSQYF. CDR3 in DNA: TGTGCCAGCAGCTGGTCTCCGGGACAGGGCGGGTCCCAGTACTTC. The V gene is TRBV5-6, the J gene TRBJ2-5; 9 positions agree with TRBD1. V gave up 3 bases and J gave up 9 bases; unmatched junction bases: 12. The CDR3 has 15 amino acids. The germline V gene encodes CDR1 SGHDT and CDR2 YYEEEE.